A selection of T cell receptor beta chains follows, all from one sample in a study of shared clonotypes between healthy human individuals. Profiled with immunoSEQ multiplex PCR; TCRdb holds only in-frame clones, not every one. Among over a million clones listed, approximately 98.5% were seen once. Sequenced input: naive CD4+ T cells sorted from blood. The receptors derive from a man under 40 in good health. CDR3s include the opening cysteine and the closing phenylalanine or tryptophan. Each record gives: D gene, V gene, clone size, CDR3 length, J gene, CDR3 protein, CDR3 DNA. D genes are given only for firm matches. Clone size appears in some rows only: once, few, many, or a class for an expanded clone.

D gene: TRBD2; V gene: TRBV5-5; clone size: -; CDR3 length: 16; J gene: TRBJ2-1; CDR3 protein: CASSQGTSGRYNEQFF; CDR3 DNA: TGTGCCAGCAGCCAAGGGACTAGCGGGCGCTACAATGAGCAGTTCTTC
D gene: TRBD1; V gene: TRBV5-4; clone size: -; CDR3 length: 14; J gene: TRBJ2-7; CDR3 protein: CASRSDRASYEQYF; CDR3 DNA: TGTGCCAGCAGATCCGACAGGGCGTCCTACGAGCAGTACTTC
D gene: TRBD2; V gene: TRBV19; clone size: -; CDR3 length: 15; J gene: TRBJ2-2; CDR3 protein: CASSIRTSGSGELFF; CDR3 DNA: TGTGCCAGTAGTATAAGGACTAGCGGGAGCGGGGAGCTGTTTTTT
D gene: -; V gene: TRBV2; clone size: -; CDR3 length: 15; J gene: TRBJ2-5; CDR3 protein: CASQLGLAIQETQYF; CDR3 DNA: TGTGCCAGCCAACTTGGGCTAGCCATCCAAGAGACCCAGTACTTC
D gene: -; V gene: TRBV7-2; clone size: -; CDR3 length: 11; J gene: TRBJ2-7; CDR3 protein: CASSLLDEQYF; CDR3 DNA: TGTGCCAGCAGCTTACTCGACGAGCAGTACTTC
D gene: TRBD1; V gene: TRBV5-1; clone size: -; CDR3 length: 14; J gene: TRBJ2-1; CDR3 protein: CASREQGSYNEQFF; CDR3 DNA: TGCGCCAGCAGAGAACAGGGGTCCTACAATGAGCAGTTCTTC
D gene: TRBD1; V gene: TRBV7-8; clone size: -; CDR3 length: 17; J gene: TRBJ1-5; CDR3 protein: CASSLARDRYSNQPQHF; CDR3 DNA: TGTGCCAGCAGCTTAGCTAGGGACAGATATAGCAATCAGCCCCAGCATTTT
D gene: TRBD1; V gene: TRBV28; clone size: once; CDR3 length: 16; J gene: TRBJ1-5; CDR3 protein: CASSLPLRGLHQPQHF; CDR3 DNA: TGTGCCAGCAGTTTACCTCTCAGGGGGCTCCATCAGCCCCAGCATTTT
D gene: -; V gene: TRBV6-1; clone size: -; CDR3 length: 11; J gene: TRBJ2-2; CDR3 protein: CASSEPGELFF; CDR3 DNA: TGTGCCAGCAGTGAGCCCGGGGAGCTGTTTTTT
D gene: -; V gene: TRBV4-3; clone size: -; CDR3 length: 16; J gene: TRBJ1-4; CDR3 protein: CASSQVTTGANEKLFF; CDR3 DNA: TGCGCCAGCAGCCAAGTAACGACAGGCGCTAATGAAAAACTGTTTTTT
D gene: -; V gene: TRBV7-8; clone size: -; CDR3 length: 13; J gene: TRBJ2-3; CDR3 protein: CASNSWRTDTQYF; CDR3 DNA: TGTGCCAGCAACAGCTGGAGGACGGATACGCAGTATTTT
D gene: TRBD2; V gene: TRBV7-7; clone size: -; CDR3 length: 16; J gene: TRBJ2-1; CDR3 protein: CASSPGLDIFQNEQFF; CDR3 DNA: TGTGCTAGCAGTCCAGGACTAGACATCTTTCAGAATGAGCAGTTCTTC
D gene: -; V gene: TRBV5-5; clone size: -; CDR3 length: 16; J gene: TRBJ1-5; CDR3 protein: CASSLAGGRQVQPQHF; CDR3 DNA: TGTGCCAGCAGCTTGGCGGGGGGCAGGCAGGTTCAGCCCCAGCATTTT
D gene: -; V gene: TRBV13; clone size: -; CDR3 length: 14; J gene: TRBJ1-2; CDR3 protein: CASSPRRGPVGYTF; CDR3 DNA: TGTGCCAGCAGCCCGAGGCGGGGCCCGGTTGGCTACACCTTC
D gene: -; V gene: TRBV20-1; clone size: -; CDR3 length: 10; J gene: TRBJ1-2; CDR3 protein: CSGLRDGYTF; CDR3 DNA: TGCAGTGGCCTCAGGGATGGCTACACCTTC
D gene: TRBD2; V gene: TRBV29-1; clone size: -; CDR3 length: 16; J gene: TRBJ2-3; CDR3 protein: CSVESSGGGWADTQYF; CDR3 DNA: TGCAGCGTTGAATCTAGCGGGGGGGGCTGGGCAGATACGCAGTATTTT
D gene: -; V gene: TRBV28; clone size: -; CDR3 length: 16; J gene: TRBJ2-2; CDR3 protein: CASSLSRDKYTGELFF; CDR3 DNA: TGTGCCAGCAGTTTGTCCCGGGACAAATACACCGGGGAGCTGTTTTTT
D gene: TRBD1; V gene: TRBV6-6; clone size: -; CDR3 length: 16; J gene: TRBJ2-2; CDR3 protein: CASSARQGANTGELFF; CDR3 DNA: TGTGCCAGCAGCGCCCGACAGGGGGCGAACACCGGGGAGCTGTTTTTT
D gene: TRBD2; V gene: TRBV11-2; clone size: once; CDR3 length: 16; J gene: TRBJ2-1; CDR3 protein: CASSLPGLVGSWEQFF; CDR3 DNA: TGTGCCAGCAGCCTTCCGGGACTAGTTGGTTCGTGGGAGCAGTTCTTC
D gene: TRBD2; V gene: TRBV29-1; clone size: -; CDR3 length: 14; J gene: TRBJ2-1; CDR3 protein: CSVGRAGSNNEQFF; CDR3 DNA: TGCAGCGTTGGTCGAGCGGGAAGTAACAATGAGCAGTTCTTC
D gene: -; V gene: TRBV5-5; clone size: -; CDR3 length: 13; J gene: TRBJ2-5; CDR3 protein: CASRDSSQETQYF; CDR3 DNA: TGTGCCAGCAGGGACAGTTCCCAAGAGACCCAGTACTTC
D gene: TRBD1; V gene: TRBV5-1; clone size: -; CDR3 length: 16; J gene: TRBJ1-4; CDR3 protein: CASSLVSGQGFEKLFF; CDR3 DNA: TGCGCCAGCAGCTTGGTTTCGGGACAGGGTTTTGAAAAACTGTTTTTT
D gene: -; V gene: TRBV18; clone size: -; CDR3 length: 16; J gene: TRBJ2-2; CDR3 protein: CASSPRTAMNTGELFF; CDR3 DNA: TGTGCCAGCTCACCCCGGACAGCAATGAACACCGGGGAGCTGTTTTTT
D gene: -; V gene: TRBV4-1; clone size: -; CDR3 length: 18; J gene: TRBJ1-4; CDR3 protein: CASSQVPGDGATNEKLFF; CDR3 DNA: TGCGCCAGCAGCCAAGTCCCGGGCGACGGAGCAACTAATGAAAAACTGTTTTTT
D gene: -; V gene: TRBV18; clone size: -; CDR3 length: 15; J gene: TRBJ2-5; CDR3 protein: CASSPTFRQQETQYF; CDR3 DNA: TGTGCCAGCTCACCTACGTTTAGACAGCAAGAGACCCAGTACTTC
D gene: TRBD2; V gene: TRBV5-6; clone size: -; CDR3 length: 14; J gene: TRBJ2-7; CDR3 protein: CASSQGLATTEQYF; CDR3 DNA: TGTGCCAGCAGCCAGGGACTAGCCACGACCGAGCAGTACTTC
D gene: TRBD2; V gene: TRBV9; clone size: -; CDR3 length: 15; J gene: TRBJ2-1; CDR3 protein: CASSVGLAGVHEQFF; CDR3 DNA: TGTGCCAGCAGCGTAGGACTAGCGGGAGTCCATGAGCAGTTCTTC
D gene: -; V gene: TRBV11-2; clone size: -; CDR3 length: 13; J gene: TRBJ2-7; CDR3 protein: CASSPARSYEQYF; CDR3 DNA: TGTGCCAGCAGCCCAGCGCGGTCCTACGAGCAGTACTTC
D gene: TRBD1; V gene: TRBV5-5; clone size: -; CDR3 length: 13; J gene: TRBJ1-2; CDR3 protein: CASAGQFLKGYTF; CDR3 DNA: TGTGCCAGTGCGGGACAGTTTCTTAAGGGCTACACCTTC
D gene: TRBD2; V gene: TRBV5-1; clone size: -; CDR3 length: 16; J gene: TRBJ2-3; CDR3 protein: CASSFGLAGNTDTQYF; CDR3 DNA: TGCGCCAGCAGCTTCGGCCTAGCGGGGAACACAGATACGCAGTATTTT
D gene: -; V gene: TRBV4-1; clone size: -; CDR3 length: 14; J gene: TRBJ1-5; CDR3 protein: CASSQDPDGQPQHF; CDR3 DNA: TGCGCCAGCAGCCAAGATCCCGACGGGCAGCCCCAGCATTTT
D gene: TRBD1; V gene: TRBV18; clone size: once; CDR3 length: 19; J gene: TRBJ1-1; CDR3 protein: CASSPFRLRTGSFLETAFF; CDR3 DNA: TGTGCCAGCTCACCATTCCGGCTAAGGACAGGGTCGTTCTTAGAGACGGCTTTCTTT
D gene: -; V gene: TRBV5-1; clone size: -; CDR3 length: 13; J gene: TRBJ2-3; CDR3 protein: CASSPGKADTQYF; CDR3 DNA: TGCGCCAGCAGCCCGGGGAAGGCAGATACGCAGTATTTT
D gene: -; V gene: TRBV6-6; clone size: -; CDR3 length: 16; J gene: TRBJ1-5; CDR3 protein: CASSYSGGYSNQPQHF; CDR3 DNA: TGTGCCAGCAGTTACTCGGGGGGCTATAGCAATCAGCCCCAGCATTTT
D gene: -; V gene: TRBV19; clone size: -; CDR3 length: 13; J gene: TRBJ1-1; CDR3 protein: CASSIWGGTEAFF; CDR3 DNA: TGTGCCAGTAGTATCTGGGGTGGCACTGAAGCTTTCTTT
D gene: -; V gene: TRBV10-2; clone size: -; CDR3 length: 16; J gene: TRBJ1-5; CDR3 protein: CASRSEGSPSNQPQHF; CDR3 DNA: TGCGCCAGCAGGAGTGAGGGAAGCCCTAGCAATCAGCCCCAGCATTTT
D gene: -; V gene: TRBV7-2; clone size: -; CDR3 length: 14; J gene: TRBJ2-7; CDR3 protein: CASSLAGSGYEQYF; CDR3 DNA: TGTGCCAGCAGCTTAGCGGGGTCAGGGTACGAGCAGTACTTC
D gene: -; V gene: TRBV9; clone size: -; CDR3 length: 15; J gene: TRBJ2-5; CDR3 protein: CASTWGAGVQETQYF; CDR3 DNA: TGTGCCAGCACCTGGGGAGCGGGCGTACAAGAGACCCAGTACTTC
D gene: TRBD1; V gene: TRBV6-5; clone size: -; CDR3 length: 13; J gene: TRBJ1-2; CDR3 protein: CASSRQGAGGYTF; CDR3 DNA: TGTGCCAGCAGTCGACAGGGGGCGGGGGGCTACACCTTC
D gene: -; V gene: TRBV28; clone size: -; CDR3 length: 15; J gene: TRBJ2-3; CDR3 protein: CASSSDGRGTDTQYF; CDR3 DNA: TGTGCCAGCAGTTCCGATGGGCGAGGCACAGATACGCAGTATTTT
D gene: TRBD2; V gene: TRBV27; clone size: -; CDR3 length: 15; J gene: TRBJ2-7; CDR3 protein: CASTGLAGVVYEQYF; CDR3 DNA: TGTGCCAGCACGGGACTAGCGGGAGTCGTCTACGAGCAGTACTTC
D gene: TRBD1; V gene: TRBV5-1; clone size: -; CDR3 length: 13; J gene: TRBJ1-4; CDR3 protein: CASSSGGDEKLFF; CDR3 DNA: TGCGCCAGCAGCTCAGGGGGAGATGAAAAACTGTTTTTT
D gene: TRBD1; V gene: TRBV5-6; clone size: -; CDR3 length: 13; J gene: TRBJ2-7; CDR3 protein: CASSIPGQQQQYF; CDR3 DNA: TGTGCCAGCAGCATACCGGGACAGCAGCAGCAGTACTTC
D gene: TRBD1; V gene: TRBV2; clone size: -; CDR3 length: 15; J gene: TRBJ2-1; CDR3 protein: CASSSGTGVYNEQFF; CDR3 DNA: TGTGCCAGCAGTTCCGGGACAGGGGTCTACAATGAGCAGTTCTTC
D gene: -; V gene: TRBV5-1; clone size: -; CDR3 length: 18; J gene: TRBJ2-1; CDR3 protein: CASSAARDSRSSYNEQFF; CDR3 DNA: TGCGCCAGCAGCGCGGCTCGGGACTCACGATCCTCCTACAATGAGCAGTTCTTC
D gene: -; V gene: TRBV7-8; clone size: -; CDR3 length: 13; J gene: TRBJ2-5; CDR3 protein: CASKWRSQETQYF; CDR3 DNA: TGTGCCAGCAAGTGGCGGAGCCAAGAGACCCAGTACTTC
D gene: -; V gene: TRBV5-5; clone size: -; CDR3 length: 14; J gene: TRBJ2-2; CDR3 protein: CASSFSANTGELFF; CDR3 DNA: TGTGCCAGCAGCTTCTCAGCGAACACCGGGGAGCTGTTTTTT
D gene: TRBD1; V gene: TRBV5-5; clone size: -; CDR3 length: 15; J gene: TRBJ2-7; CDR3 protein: CASSVGTGPTYEQYF; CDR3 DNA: TGTGCCAGCAGCGTAGGGACAGGGCCAACCTACGAGCAGTACTTC
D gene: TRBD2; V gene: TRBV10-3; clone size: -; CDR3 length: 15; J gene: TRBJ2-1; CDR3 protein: CAIGTSVRDYNEQFF; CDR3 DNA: TGTGCCATCGGGACTAGCGTTCGAGACTACAATGAGCAGTTCTTC
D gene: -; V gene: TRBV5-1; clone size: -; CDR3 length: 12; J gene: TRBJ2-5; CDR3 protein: CASSGNQETQYF; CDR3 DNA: TGCGCCAGCAGCGGAAACCAAGAGACCCAGTACTTC
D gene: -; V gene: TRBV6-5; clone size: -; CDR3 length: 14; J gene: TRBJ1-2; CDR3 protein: CASSYSGGKYGYTF; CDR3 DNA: TGTGCCAGCAGTTACTCCGGAGGGAAATATGGCTACACCTTC
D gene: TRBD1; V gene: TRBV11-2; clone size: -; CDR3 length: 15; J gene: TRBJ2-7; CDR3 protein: CASSYSRDSVYEQYF; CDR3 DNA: TGTGCCAGCAGCTACAGCCGGGACAGCGTCTACGAGCAGTACTTC
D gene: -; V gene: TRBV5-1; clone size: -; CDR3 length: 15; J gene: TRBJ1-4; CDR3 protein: CASSTIGTPREKLFF; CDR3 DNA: TGCGCCAGCAGCACCATAGGGACACCTCGGGAAAAACTGTTTTTT